The 5 T cell receptor beta chains below were found in one sample sequenced in a study of blood T cell repertoires in COVID-19. Profiling relied on immunoSEQ multiplex PCR, and the TCRdb table lists in-frame clones only, not all of them. The data hold about 64,000 clones, with around nine tenths observed a single time. Source material: peripheral blood. These receptors were taken from a man in his 70s with acute or convalescent COVID-19.

The V and J genes are TRBV4-3 and TRBJ2-3; weak D call: TRBD1 (6 bases). Trimming removed 1 base at V and 2 bases at J, with 16 bases between. The CDR3 is made up of 17 amino acids. In germline, CDR1 is LGHNA, CDR2 YSLEER. CDR3 in amino acids: CASSQAVGDTHTDTQYF. The CDR3 bases are TGCGCCAGCAGCCAAGCGGTCGGGGACACACACACAGATACGCAGTATTTT.

J is TRBJ1-3 and V is TRBV4-1; D might be TRBD1 (5 bases). CDR3 length: 20 amino acids. Germline V gene data show CDR1 as MGHRA and CDR2 as YSYEKL. V was trimmed by 1 base and J by 4 bases, leaving 26 bases between them. DNA for the CDR3: TGCGCCAGCAGCCAAGTAGTCCGGGGGTGGAATACGTTAGGGGGAAACACCATATATTTT. Amino acids: CASSQVVRGWNTLGGNTIYF.

V usage is TRBV4-3 and J usage is TRBJ2-3, with 8 bases aligning to TRBD2. Trimming removed 0 bases from V and 2 bases from J; junction bases left unmatched: 4. The length of the CDR3 is 16 residues. Germline CDR1 LGHNA, CDR2 YSLEER. CDR3 DNA sequence: TGCGCCAGCAGCCAAGAAGAGCGGGGGCTCACAGATACGCAGTATTTT. The encoded protein is CASSQEERGLTDTQYF.

The chain joins TRBV28 to TRBJ2-7, with D possibly TRBD1 on 6 matching bases. In germline, CDR1 is MDHEN, CDR2 SYDVKM. V shed 7 bases and J shed 3 bases, with 13 bases lying between them. CDR3 length: 13 amino acids. CDR3 DNA: TGTGCCAGCAATTCGGACAGAAACTACGAGCAGTACTTC. As protein: CASNSDRNYEQYF.

The chain uses TRBV29-1 and TRBJ2-7, with D possibly being TRBD1 (5 bases). V was trimmed by 5 bases and J by 6 bases, leaving 20 bases between them. This CDR3 has 14 residues. Germline CDR1 and CDR2: SQVTM and ANQGSEA. The CDR3 DNA follows: TGCAGCGTTTCCGTCCGACAGCGTCACGGCGAGCAGTACTTC. Translated: CSVSVRQRHGEQYF.